The 22 T cell receptor beta chains in this list originate from one sample, sequenced in a study of cytomegalovirus exposure and HLA in healthy donors. Use of 60 Vbeta and 13 Jbeta primers characterized the PCR. The protocol was immunoSEQ multiplex PCR, while the TCRdb copy is restricted to in-frame clones and leaves out a portion. This table holds about 130,000 clones, about 75% found once. The specimen sequenced was PBMCs. The receptors derive from a man aged 30-40 years in good health and CMV-seronegative.

The V and J genes are TRBV28 and TRBJ2-7; 10 bases map to TRBD1. The V gene end was trimmed by 6 bases and the J gene end by 4 bases; junction bases not matched to a gene: 15. CDR1 MDHEN and CDR2 SYDVKM come from the germline V gene. This CDR3 has 17 amino acids. The CDR3 loop reads CASSLTPGTGDSYEQYF. The CDR3 coding sequence is TGTGCCAGCAGCCTTACGCCCGGGACAGGGGATTCGTACGAGCAGTACTTC.

The chain recombines TRBV5-1 with TRBJ1-1; tentatively, D is TRBD1 (6 bases). This CDR3 contains 13 residues. CDR1 is SGHRS and CDR2 is YFSETQ in the germline V gene. The V gene lost 7 bases and the J gene lost 1 base, with 11 bases spanning the gap. The CDR3 is CASARGGNTEAFF. In nucleotides, the CDR3 is TGCGCCAGCGCTAGAGGGGGGAACACTGAAGCTTTCTTT.

CDR3 sequence (DNA): TGCGCCAGCAGCCTCACCTTAAGGACTACCGAGCAGTACTTC. Translation: CASSLTLRTTEQYF. The chain joins TRBV4-1 to TRBJ2-5, with D possibly TRBD2 on 6 matching bases. The closer fit of TRBJ2-7 to the DNA end suggests the J call may be wrong. This CDR3 region has 14 residues. Germline V lookup: CDR1 MGHRA, CDR2 YSYEKL.

This chain uses TRBV7-2 with TRBJ2-3; 14 bases align to TRBD2. V lost 4 bases and J lost 6; bases outside the gene matches: 9. The CDR3 runs 17 residues. Germline V lookup: CDR1 SGHTA, CDR2 FQGNSA. CDR3 sequence: CASSSLTSGGAGDTQYF. The CDR3 region has the DNA TGTGCCAGCAGCTCCTTGACTAGCGGGGGGGCAGGGGATACGCAGTATTTT.

The CDR3 sequence is CASSGPTSGGLTQYF. CDR3 DNA: TGTGCCAGCAGCGGGCCGACTAGCGGGGGTCTTACGCAGTATTTT. The chain is built from TRBV5-6 and TRBJ2-3; TRBD2 agrees at 12 bases. The CDR3 spans 15 residues. The trim removed 4 bases at V and 8 bases at J, leaving 8 bases unmatched. The germline CDR1 and CDR2 sequences are SGHDT and YYEEEE.

This sequence joins TRBV5-1 and TRBJ2-7; D uncertain. CDR3 length: 14 residues. Between the trimmed V and J ends, which lost 4 bases and 5 bases, there was a span of 16 bases. Germline V gives CDR1 SGHRS, CDR2 YFSETQ. CDR3 DNA sequence: TGCGCCAGCAGCCAGACCACCGCCGAGGACGAGCAGTACTTC. It codes for CASSQTTAEDEQYF. The whole variable domain, filled in from reference TRBV5-1 and TRBJ2-7, reads KAGVTQTPRYLIKTRGQQVTLSCSPISGHRSVSWYQQTPGQGLQFLFEYFSETQRNKGNFPGRFSGRQFSNSRSEMNVSTLELGDSALYLCASSQTTAEDEQYFGPGTRLTVT.

The chain carries TRBV27 and TRBJ1-2; TRBD1 might be the D (5 bases). The CDR3 spans 13 residues. V dropped 5 bases and J dropped 2 bases, with 9 bases sitting between them. Germline V CDR1 and CDR2: MNHEY, SMNVEV (reference sequence). This CDR3 is CASSPRENYGYTF. As DNA, the CDR3 is TGTGCCAGCAGTCCCAGGGAAAACTATGGCTACACCTTC.

This clone came up once. CDR3 nucleotide sequence: TGTGCCAGCAGTTATACTAGCGGGAGCCCAGGAGGCACGCAGTATTTT. Translated: CASSYTSGSPGGTQYF. The chain has TRBV28 and TRBJ2-3; the match to TRBD2 covers 11 bases. The CDR3 has 16 residues. CDR1 and CDR2 (germline): MDHEN, SYDVKM. V was clipped by 4 bases and J by 9 bases; unmatched bases: 12.

V is TRBV6-1 and J is TRBJ1-1; D is unresolved. In germline, CDR1 is MNHNS, CDR2 SASEGT. V lost 7 bases to trimming and J lost 6 bases, with 18 bases between them. The CDR3 runs to 14 residues. The CDR3 reads CASTALGGAAEAFF. Here the CDR3 DNA reads TGTGCCAGCACCGCGCTGGGAGGAGCCGCTGAAGCTTTCTTT.

This clone was seen a handful of times. V is TRBV4-2 and J is TRBJ2-7; TRBD2 matches 8 bases. The V and J ends lost 0 bases and 0 bases, in that order; junction bases with no gene match: 10. CDR1 and CDR2 (germline): LGHNA, YNFKEQ. The CDR3 extends over 18 amino acids. The CDR3: CASSQEMTGRGASYEQYF. In nucleotides, the CDR3 is TGTGCCAGCAGCCAAGAAATGACGGGGCGGGGGGCCTCCTACGAGCAGTACTTC.

The V gene is TRBV5-1, the J gene TRBJ1-1; TRBD1 agrees at 9 bases. CDR3 length: 13 amino acids. CDR1 and CDR2 from the germline V gene are SGHRS and YFSETQ. V lost 1 base, J lost 10 bases, and 5 bases stayed unmatched. In DNA, the CDR3 is TGCGCCAGCAGCTTGACAGGGGGCGAATCAGCTTTCTTT. Protein: CASSLTGGESAFF.

The V gene is TRBV5-6, the J gene TRBJ1-4, with TRBD1 matching over 7 bases. Losses at the gene ends were 4 bases for V and 7 bases for J; bases not matched to a gene: 7. This CDR3 spans 14 amino acids. Germline V gene data show CDR1 as SGHDT and CDR2 as YYEEEE. The DNA for the CDR3 is TGTGCCAGCAGCACCGGGACAGCCCGTGAAAAACTGTTTTTT. It translates to CASSTGTAREKLFF.

This clone has more than one count but fewer than ten. This chain links TRBV6-1 with TRBJ1-1; 7 nucleotides line up with TRBD1. With 2 bases clipped from V and 5 bases from J, the junction kept 2 bases outside the gene matches. Germline loops: CDR1 MNHNS, CDR2 SASEGT. This CDR3 is built from 13 residues. Here the CDR3 DNA reads TGTGCCAGCAGTGAAATGGACAGGACTGAAGCTTTCTTT. Protein product: CASSEMDRTEAFF.

The genes are TRBV6-5 and TRBJ1-5, with D hard to call. Germline V gene lookup returns CDR1 MNHEY and CDR2 SVGAGI. The CDR3 is 14 amino acids. Between the trimmed V and J ends, which lost 5 bases and 5 bases, there was a span of 13 bases. CDR3 DNA: TGTGCCAGCAGTGAACAGATGGTAGATCAGCCCCAGCATTTT. This gives the protein CASSEQMVDQPQHF.

A remark on this clone: Germline and junction disagree at one end, which may indicate a read error. The rearrangement links TRBV7-8 to TRBJ2-4; the D is unclear. This CDR3 has 12 residues. Germline values: CDR1 SGHVS, CDR2 FQNEAQ. This CDR3 reads CASSLGANSQYF. CDR3 DNA sequence: TGTGCCAGCAGCTTAGGGGCAAACAGTCAGTACTTC.

The chain combines TRBV5-1 with TRBJ2-5; 9 nucleotides line up with TRBD2. Germline trimming cut 5 bases from V and 4 bases from J; bases unmatched to any gene: 12. The CDR3 is 16 residues long. CDR1 is SGHRS and CDR2 is YFSETQ in the germline V gene. The CDR3 sequence: CASSYSRGGAGETQYF. Written as DNA, the CDR3 is TGCGCCAGCAGTTACTCCCGCGGGGGGGCGGGAGAGACCCAGTACTTC.

The chain couples TRBV20-1 to TRBJ2-5, with D perhaps matching TRBD2 (6 bases). V was trimmed by 5 bases and J by 7 bases, leaving 11 bases between them. The CDR3 is 11 residues long. Per the germline V gene, CDR1 is DFQATT and CDR2 is SNEGSKA (reference sequence). CDR3 in amino acids: CSAHSGGTQYF. As DNA, the CDR3 is TGCAGTGCTCATAGCGGTGGGACCCAGTACTTC.

V and J are TRBV6-6 and TRBJ2-7, with D unclear. Germline assignment: CDR1 MNHNY and CDR2 SVGAGI (reference sequence). Trimming cost V 0 bases and J 6 bases, with 6 bases left between them. The CDR3 is made up of 12 amino acids. This chain's CDR3 is CASSYSNGEQYF. The CDR3 DNA reads as TGTGCCAGCAGTTACTCGAACGGCGAGCAGTACTTC.

The chain recombines TRBV11-2 with TRBJ1-4; no definite D call. V shed 5 bases and J shed 8 bases, with 12 bases lying between them. Per germline, CDR1 SGHAT and CDR2 FQNNGV. The length of the CDR3 is 13 residues. CDR3 nucleotide sequence: TGTGCCAGCAGCCTATCCGGGTGGGAAAAACTGTTTTTT. The encoded protein is CASSLSGWEKLFF.

As regards this clone: One end of the junction does not line up with germline, which may come from a read error. This rearrangement joins TRBV9 to TRBJ2-6; D is perhaps TRBD1 (5 bases). Germline lookup yields CDR1 SGDLS and CDR2 YYNGEE. The CDR3 extends over 17 amino acids. CDR3 coding DNA: TGTGCCAGCAGCGTAGTGGGCCGAACCTCTGGGGCCAACGGCCTGACTTTC. As protein: CASSVVGRTSGANGLTF.

This clone was counted a few times. The chain joins TRBV2 to TRBJ2-5; TRBD2 matches at 7 bases. Germline loops: CDR1 SNHLY, CDR2 FYNNEI. This CDR3 contains 14 residues. Germline trimming cut 7 bases from V and 2 bases from J; bases unmatched to any gene: 7. This chain's CDR3 is CASTPPGRQETQYF. Written as DNA, the CDR3 is TGTGCCAGCACTCCTCCCGGGAGGCAAGAGACCCAGTACTTC.

About this clone: The same CDR3 arises from other DNA sequences in this sample as well. The chain's CDR3 is CSVDGGINEQFF. The DNA of the CDR3 is TGCAGCGTTGACGGGGGAATCAATGAGCAGTTCTTC. This sequence joins TRBV29-1 and TRBJ2-1, with D maybe TRBD2 (6 bases). The CDR3 is made up of 12 amino acids. Trimming pared 3 bases from V and 6 bases from J, leaving 9 bases between. CDR1 and CDR2 from the germline V gene are SQVTM and ANQGSEA.